One sample yielded the 6 T cell receptor beta chains listed below, sequenced in a study of blood T cell repertoires in COVID-19 (dated by TCRdb to 2018 to 2021). The library was prepared using the immunoSEQ multiplex PCR assay. In its TCRdb copy, this immuneACCESS table keeps in-frame sequences only and misses some clones. Where compared with another copy, unresolved V genes explain less than half of these, and the others have no known cause. In this sample the table shows about 97,000 clones, around 86% of which occur a single time. Around 3% of the sample is taken by the ten largest. The sample consisted of peripheral blood. These receptor sequences come from a man aged 45-65 years with active or convalescent COVID-19.

V and J are TRBV6-5 and TRBJ2-7, with a possible D match to TRBD1 (6 bases). Germline V gene lookup returns CDR1 MNHEY and CDR2 SVGAGI. V lost 6 bases to trimming and J lost 3 bases, with 12 bases between them. The CDR3 has 13 residues. In nucleotides, the CDR3 is TGTGCCAGCAGAGAGACAGGAATCTACGAGCAGTACGTC. Translated, it gives CASRETGIYEQYV.

V and J are TRBV7-2 and TRBJ2-7, with TRBD2 matching 7 bases. The CDR3 is 16 residues long. The ends lost 2 bases at V and 0 bases at J; junction bases unmatched: 7. In germline, CDR1 is SGHTA, CDR2 FQGNSA. The CDR3 DNA is TGTGCCAGCAGCTTAAACTCGGGGGGTCTCTCCTACGAGCAGTACTTC. It encodes CASSLNSGGLSYEQYF.

A remark on this clone: A much larger clone lies one base from this, so it may be a read error. The sample contains more than one DNA sequence encoding this CDR3. This chain links TRBV7-6 with TRBJ1-6, with D possibly TRBD1 on 5 matching bases. V was cut by 4 bases and J by 9 bases, with 10 bases left in between. The CDR3 spans 13 residues. Germline assignment: CDR1 SGHVS and CDR2 FNYEAQ. CDR3 DNA: TGTGCCAGCAGCTCGGTGGGGGGTTCACCCCTCCACTTT. Translation gives CASSSVGGSPLHF.

The rearrangement joins TRBV28 to TRBJ1-5; 9 bases map to TRBD1. After removal of 5 bases from V and 0 bases from J, the junction contained 5 bases not matched to a gene. Germline CDR1 reads MDHEN; CDR2 reads SYDVKM. This CDR3 is 16 amino acids long. Here the CDR3 reads CASSPTGGRSNQPQHF. CDR3 coding DNA: TGTGCCAGCAGTCCGACAGGGGGTCGTAGCAATCAGCCCCAGCATTTT.

In its sample, this clone was seen once. This sequence joins TRBV6-1 and TRBJ2-7, with D uncertain. The CDR3 length is 15 residues. V shed 0 bases and J shed 0 bases, with 9 bases lying between them. The V gene's germline CDR1 is MNHNS and CDR2 SASEGT. The CDR3 region has the DNA TGTGCCAGCAGTGAAGCCGGGTTCTCCTCCTACGAGCAGTACGTC. It translates to CASSEAGFSSYEQYV.

The CDR3 DNA is TGCGCCAGCAGCCCAGCCGGACAGTCAACTCCCCACACTGAAGCTTTCTTT. Translation gives CASSPAGQSTPHTEAFF. The chain has TRBV5-1 and TRBJ1-1; a possible D gene is TRBD1 (6 bases). This CDR3 is 17 amino acids long. V lost 4 bases, J lost 3 bases, and 22 bases lay in between. Germline CDR1 and CDR2: SGHRS and YFSETQ.